These T cell receptor beta chains were read from a single sample in a study of T cells after yellow fever vaccination. MiXCR, applied by TCRdb to the 5' RACE reads, yields one record per CDR3 protein. The data show 200,000 to 300,000 distinct CDR3 sequences, with over 3% seen just once and around a fifth held by the top ten. The input for sequencing was PBMCs, taken 15 days after the yellow fever booster vaccination. The source of these receptors is a man aged 18 to 29 who received the YFV17D yellow fever vaccine. Both conserved end residues are part of each CDR3. The order of the fields is CDR3 DNA, CDR3 protein, clone size, V gene, D gene, J gene. The D gene is left open where the match is weak. The listing skips clone size in some rows; elsewhere it reads once, few, many or a size class.

DNA: TGTGCCACCAGAGGGGTTTGGGACACTGAAGCTTTCTTT; CDR3: CATRGVWDTEAFF; size: many; V: TRBV28; D: -; J: TRBJ1-1
DNA: TGCAGTGCTCAGCGGACAGGGGGTAAGTCTGAAGGTTTCTTT; CDR3: CSAQRTGGKSEGFF; size: -; V: TRBV20-1; D: TRBD1; J: TRBJ1-1
DNA: TGTGCCAGCAGTTTCCGGGGGGGCTTCAATGAGCAGTTCTTC; CDR3: CASSFRGGFNEQFF; size: many; V: TRBV12-3/TRBV12-4; D: TRBD2; J: TRBJ2-1
DNA: TGCAGTGCTAGAGATCGGGCTGCAGGGTACGAAAAACTGTTTTTT; CDR3: CSARDRAAGYEKLFF; size: many; V: TRBV20-1; D: -; J: TRBJ1-4
DNA: TGTGCCAGCAGCTTATTCGACAGGGCCAACTATGGCTACACCTTC; CDR3: CASSLFDRANYGYTF; size: many; V: TRBV7-9; D: TRBD1; J: TRBJ1-2
DNA: TGTGCCAGCACCTACTCTGGGGCCAACGTCCTGACTTTC; CDR3: CASTYSGANVLTF; size: many; V: TRBV12-3/TRBV12-4; D: -; J: TRBJ2-6
DNA: TGTGCCAGCAGCTGGGACTCGAGGGGGGCGGGGACCGGGGAGCTGTTTTTT; CDR3: CASSWDSRGAGTGELFF; size: few; V: TRBV7-3; D: -; J: TRBJ2-2
DNA: TGTGCCAGCAACAGGAACACTGAAGCTTTCTTT; CDR3: CASNRNTEAFF; size: many; V: TRBV6-1; D: -; J: TRBJ1-1
DNA: TGTGCCAGCTCACCTGCCGTACAAGAGACCCAGTACTTC; CDR3: CASSPAVQETQYF; size: many; V: TRBV18; D: -; J: TRBJ2-5
DNA: TGTGCCAGCAGCACAGGGACAGGCAATAGGGCCCAGCATTTT; CDR3: CASSTGTGNRAQHF; size: many; V: TRBV7-9; D: TRBD1; J: TRBJ1-5
DNA: TGTGCCAGCAGTTCTTCCCCGGGGGGGCCCCCAGATACGCAGTATTTT; CDR3: CASSSSPGGPPDTQYF; size: many; V: TRBV12-3/TRBV12-4; D: TRBD2; J: TRBJ2-3
DNA: TGTGCCAGCAGTGCGGCGGGACAAATCTCTGGGGCCAACGTCCTGACTTTC; CDR3: CASSAAGQISGANVLTF; size: -; V: TRBV25-1; D: -; J: TRBJ2-6
DNA: TGTGCCAGCAGTCCCCCGGGTAGCGGCAATGAGCAGTTCTTC; CDR3: CASSPPGSGNEQFF; size: many; V: TRBV27; D: -; J: TRBJ2-1
DNA: TGTGCCAGCAGCTCGGGCCCGCTGGGAGAGACCCAGTACTTC; CDR3: CASSSGPLGETQYF; size: -; V: TRBV11-2; D: -; J: TRBJ2-5
DNA: TGTGCCAGCAGCTTAGCCCCTTCAGCGGGGGGGCTGTACGAGCAGTACTTC; CDR3: CASSLAPSAGGLYEQYF; size: many; V: TRBV7-2; D: TRBD2; J: TRBJ2-7
DNA: TGTGCCAGCTCTCCCGGAGGCGGGGTGCAAGAGACCCAGTACTTC; CDR3: CASSPGGGVQETQYF; size: many; V: TRBV27; D: -; J: TRBJ2-5
DNA: TGTGCCAGTGCCGACCGGGGAGACCGAAACATTCAGTACTTC; CDR3: CASADRGDRNIQYF; size: many; V: TRBV19; D: -; J: TRBJ2-4
DNA: TGTGCCAGCAGTCGCCAAATTATCGGGGAGCTGTTTTTT; CDR3: CASSRQIIGELFF; size: many; V: TRBV6-2/TRBV6-3; D: -; J: TRBJ2-2
DNA: TGTGCCAGCAGTTTTAGGGCGAGGAAGGGGGGCTACACCTTC; CDR3: CASSFRARKGGYTF; size: many; V: TRBV12-3/TRBV12-4; D: -; J: TRBJ1-2
DNA: TGCGCCAGCAGCCGGGGTAGCGGGGGGTCAGATACGCAGTATTTT; CDR3: CASSRGSGGSDTQYF; size: many; V: TRBV4-3; D: TRBD2; J: TRBJ2-3
DNA: TGTGCCAGCAGCTTAGTGCGAGGGGGACAGTTCTACGAGCAGTACTTC; CDR3: CASSLVRGGQFYEQYF; size: many; V: TRBV7-2; D: TRBD1; J: TRBJ2-7
DNA: TGTGCCAGCAGCTTCCAGGGGGATTCACCCCTCCACTTT; CDR3: CASSFQGDSPLHF; size: many; V: TRBV7-9; D: TRBD1; J: TRBJ1-6
DNA: TGTGCCATCAGGGCCAAGCTCTACAATGAGCAGTTCTTC; CDR3: CAIRAKLYNEQFF; size: many; V: TRBV10-3; D: -; J: TRBJ2-1
DNA: TGTGCCAGCAGCACGTACCAGGACCCTTGGGGCAATCAGCCCCAGCATTTT; CDR3: CASSTYQDPWGNQPQHF; size: many; V: TRBV27; D: -; J: TRBJ1-5
DNA: TGCGCCAGCAGCCAAGATGGGGGGAATTCACCCCTCCACTTT; CDR3: CASSQDGGNSPLHF; size: many; V: TRBV4-3; D: -; J: TRBJ1-6
DNA: TGTGCCACCAGTGATTTGAGTGCAGGGGCGTACACCGGGGAGCTGTTTTTT; CDR3: CATSDLSAGAYTGELFF; size: many; V: TRBV24-1; D: -; J: TRBJ2-2
DNA: TGTGCCAGCAGCCGCCTTGAGGAGGGCACTGAAGCTTTCTTT; CDR3: CASSRLEEGTEAFF; size: -; V: TRBV7-2; D: -; J: TRBJ1-1
DNA: TGTGCCAGTAGTATAGATCTGGCAGGCAACTACGAGCAGTACTTC; CDR3: CASSIDLAGNYEQYF; size: many; V: TRBV19; D: -; J: TRBJ2-7
DNA: TGCAGTGCTAGAGCCGCCATCTACACGGTCGCCCATAGCAATCAGCCCCAGCATTTT; CDR3: CSARAAIYTVAHSNQPQHF; size: many; V: TRBV20-1; D: -; J: TRBJ1-5
DNA: TGCGCCAGCAGCGGCCCTACAAACAATGAGCAGTTCTTC; CDR3: CASSGPTNNEQFF; size: many; V: TRBV5-1; D: -; J: TRBJ2-1
DNA: TGCGCCAGCAGGGACGGACAGGGATCCACCGGGGAGCTGTTTTTT; CDR3: CASRDGQGSTGELFF; size: many; V: TRBV10-2; D: TRBD1; J: TRBJ2-2
DNA: TGTGCCAGCAGCTTGAGCGGGCGGGGGGAACAAGAGACCCAGTACTTC; CDR3: CASSLSGRGEQETQYF; size: many; V: TRBV11-2; D: TRBD2; J: TRBJ2-5
DNA: TGTGCCAGCAGCCTCGGGACAAACGAGTACTTC; CDR3: CASSLGTNEYF; size: many; V: TRBV3-1; D: -; J: TRBJ2-5
DNA: TGCGCCAGTGCCGGGACAGGGAGTTCAGATACGCAGTATTTT; CDR3: CASAGTGSSDTQYF; size: few; V: TRBV10-1; D: TRBD1; J: TRBJ2-3
DNA: TGCGCCAGCAGCCAAGATAACAACTATGGCTACACCTTC; CDR3: CASSQDNNYGYTF; size: many; V: TRBV4-3; D: -; J: TRBJ1-2
DNA: TGCGCCAGCAGCTATAGCGGGGAGAACGAGCAGTACTTC; CDR3: CASSYSGENEQYF; size: many; V: TRBV5-1; D: TRBD2; J: TRBJ2-7
DNA: TGTGCCATCAGTGCGCGGGGACAGAGCAATCAGCCCCAGCATTTT; CDR3: CAISARGQSNQPQHF; size: -; V: TRBV10-3; D: TRBD1; J: TRBJ1-5
DNA: TGTGCCAGCCGAGGGACAGGGATGGATACGCAGTATTTT; CDR3: CASRGTGMDTQYF; size: many; V: TRBV6-1; D: TRBD1; J: TRBJ2-3
DNA: TGCAGCGTTGAAGCTCGCAGCGCCCAAGAGACCCAGTACTTC; CDR3: CSVEARSAQETQYF; size: many; V: TRBV29-1; D: -; J: TRBJ2-5
DNA: TGTGCCACCAGTGAGAACAGGGGGGAGACCCAGTACTTC; CDR3: CATSENRGETQYF; size: many; V: TRBV24-1; D: TRBD1; J: TRBJ2-5
DNA: TGTGCCAGCAGCTCCCCAGGGGGGGGGAACCCGCCGAACACAGATACGCAGTATTTT; CDR3: CASSSPGGGNPPNTDTQYF; size: many; V: TRBV7-2; D: -; J: TRBJ2-3
DNA: TGTGCCAGCAGTCCCGCCCTGAGGGGTATTTCGGATACGCAGTATTTT; CDR3: CASSPALRGISDTQYF; size: many; V: TRBV27; D: -; J: TRBJ2-3
DNA: TGTGCCAGCAGTTTTCAGTGGGAAAACAATCAGCCCCAGCATTTT; CDR3: CASSFQWENNQPQHF; size: many; V: TRBV12-3/TRBV12-4; D: -; J: TRBJ1-5
DNA: TGTGCCAGCAGCTTAGCTGGACGACATAATTCACCCCTCCACTTT; CDR3: CASSLAGRHNSPLHF; size: many; V: TRBV7-6; D: -; J: TRBJ1-6
DNA: TGTGCCAGCAGTGAACTAACAGGGAGGAACACTGAAGCTTTCTTT; CDR3: CASSELTGRNTEAFF; size: many; V: TRBV25-1; D: -; J: TRBJ1-1
DNA: TGTGCCAGCAGCCCAGAGTTTTCAGGGTGGACTGAAGCTTTCTTT; CDR3: CASSPEFSGWTEAFF; size: few; V: TRBV7-2; D: -; J: TRBJ1-1
DNA: TGCAGTGCTAGTGGCCGTCCCACCGGGGAGCTGTTTTTT; CDR3: CSASGRPTGELFF; size: many; V: TRBV20-1; D: -; J: TRBJ2-2
DNA: TGTGCCTGGAGTTTCGACGGGCCGATCTACGAGCAGTACTTC; CDR3: CAWSFDGPIYEQYF; size: many; V: TRBV30; D: -; J: TRBJ2-7
DNA: TGCGCCAGCAGCTACCCGCGAGAGGGGGGGAGCCCCTACAATGAGCAGTTCTTC; CDR3: CASSYPREGGSPYNEQFF; size: -; V: TRBV5-1; D: -; J: TRBJ2-1
DNA: TGTGCCAGCATGGAGACTAGCGGGGACACAGATACGCAGTATTTT; CDR3: CASMETSGDTDTQYF; size: few; V: TRBV5-4; D: TRBD2; J: TRBJ2-3
DNA: TGTGCCAGAAGAGGAAATAGCAATCAGCCCCAGCATTTT; CDR3: CARRGNSNQPQHF; size: few; V: TRBV5-3; D: -; J: TRBJ1-5
DNA: TGTGCCATCCAGAGGGGACAGAGAGATGAGCAGTTCTTC; CDR3: CAIQRGQRDEQFF; size: many; V: TRBV10-3; D: TRBD1; J: TRBJ2-1
DNA: TGTGCCAGCTCCGGGCGGGGAGGTCAGTTCTTC; CDR3: CASSGRGGQFF; size: many; V: TRBV25-1; D: -; J: TRBJ2-1
DNA: TGTGCCAGCATTCCCTCGGGGGGGAACTATGGCTACACCTTC; CDR3: CASIPSGGNYGYTF; size: many; V: TRBV12-3/TRBV12-4; D: -; J: TRBJ1-2
DNA: TGTGCCAGCAGCTCGGGACGGAGCCTTGAGCAGTACTTC; CDR3: CASSSGRSLEQYF; size: many; V: TRBV7-9; D: -; J: TRBJ2-7
DNA: TGCGCCAGCAGTCAACTGCTCCTAAAAGGGATACGATATGGCTACACCTTC; CDR3: CASSQLLLKGIRYGYTF; size: few; V: TRBV23-1; D: -; J: TRBJ1-2
DNA: TGTGCCAGTGCCAAGGACAGGGCGAACTATGGCTACACCTTC; CDR3: CASAKDRANYGYTF; size: -; V: TRBV19; D: TRBD1; J: TRBJ1-2
DNA: TGTGCCACCAGTGATACCGGACAGCAACAAGAGACCCAGTACTTC; CDR3: CATSDTGQQQETQYF; size: many; V: TRBV24-1; D: -; J: TRBJ2-5
DNA: TGCAGTGCTAGAGATACGGCAGGGAGCTACAATGAGCAGTTCTTC; CDR3: CSARDTAGSYNEQFF; size: many; V: TRBV20-1; D: -; J: TRBJ2-1
DNA: TGTGCCAGCAGCTTTATAGCGGGGGGGCCTGAGACCCAGTACTTC; CDR3: CASSFIAGGPETQYF; size: -; V: TRBV5-6; D: TRBD2; J: TRBJ2-5